These 32 T cell receptor beta chains were sequenced from one sample in a study of Graves' ophthalmopathy and Graves' hyperthyroidism. From RNA, the CDR3 regions of TCR beta chains were amplified and sequenced. First-round RT-PCR employed HTBI primers, with a second-round multiplex PCR after it. One entry per CDR3 protein, called by TCRdb with MiXCR from the multiplex PCR reads. This sample carries 660,000 or so distinct CDR3 sequences, under 50% of them seen once, and the ten largest clones take over 2.5%. Sequenced sample: peripheral blood. These TCRs come from an adult man with Graves' ophthalmopathy.

This clonotype was seen a single time. At one boundary the junction diverges from the germline segment, which might be a read error. V gene TRBV7-8 combines with J gene TRBJ2-6; perhaps TRBD1 as D (6 bases). CDR1 and CDR2 (germline): SGHVS, FQNEAQ. The CDR3 extends over 16 amino acids. The CDR3 spells CASSSYRASGANVPTF. The CDR3 region has the DNA TGTGCCAGCAGCTCCTACAGGGCCTCTGGGGCCAACGTCCCGACTTTC.

This clonotype was recorded at least ten times. The rearrangement links TRBV7-9 to TRBJ1-4, with D maybe TRBD1 (5 bases). V was pared by 0 bases and J by 8 bases, with 13 bases between. In germline, CDR1 is SEHNR, CDR2 FQNEAQ (reference sequence). The length of the CDR3 is 15 residues. The CDR3 here is CASSLAPLGDEKLFF. DNA of the CDR3: TGTGCCAGCAGCTTAGCCCCTCTGGGGGACGAAAAACTGTTTTTT.

As to this clonotype: A much larger clone lies one base from this, so it may be a read error. The gene calls are TRBV7-9 and TRBJ1-2; maybe TRBD1 (5 bases). The CDR3 consists of 14 residues. Germline V gene lookup returns CDR1 SEHNR and CDR2 FQNEAQ (reference sequence). CDR3 amino acids: CAGSHRGMGNGYTF. The CDR3 DNA is TGCGCCGGCAGCCACCGGGGCATGGGGAATGGCTACACCTTC.

This chain connects TRBV29-1 to TRBJ1-2, with D unclear. Per germline, CDR1 SQVTM and CDR2 ANQGSEA. The V gene lost 4 bases and the J gene lost 4 bases, with 22 bases spanning the gap. This CDR3 has 16 residues. The DNA of the CDR3 is TGCAGCGTTGTATGGACGGAACGCCAAGGGTTCTATGGCTACACCTTC. This sequence encodes CSVVWTERQGFYGYTF.

The V call is TRBV12-3 or TRBV12-4, the J call TRBJ1-3; D may be TRBD1 (6 bases). This CDR3 comprises 17 residues. V lost 3 bases and J 0 bases, leaving 15 bases between the germline ends. The CDR3 nucleotides read TGTGCCAGCAGTTTGTCCCAGGGGATATACTCTGGAAACACCATATATTTT. Its translation is CASSLSQGIYSGNTIYF.

This clonotype was seen ten or more times. The chain carries TRBV7-3 and TRBJ2-5; unclear D gene. From germline, CDR1 is SGHTA and CDR2 FQGTGA. CDR3 length equals 15 residues. V was pared by 5 bases and J by 5 bases, with 18 bases between. DNA of the CDR3: TGTGCCAGCAGCCGGAGCAGCCAAGGTGGCGAGACCCAGTACTTC. Its protein is CASSRSSQGGETQYF.

This clonotype occurred once. This chain uses TRBV10-3 with TRBJ1-2; 8 bases agree with TRBD1. Germline CDR1 ENHRY, CDR2 SYGVKD. The CDR3 extends over 16 amino acids. J gave up 0 bases and V 0 bases, and 3 bases lay outside the gene matches. This CDR3 is CAISESGTGANYGYTF. DNA for the CDR3: TGTGCCATCAGTGAGTCCGGGACAGGCGCTAACTATGGCTACACCTTC.

The V call is TRBV10-3, the J call TRBJ1-4; D is undetermined. The CDR3 runs 16 residues. Germline CDR1 reads ENHRY; CDR2 reads SYGVKD. Between the trimmed V and J ends, which lost 5 bases and 4 bases, there was a span of 17 bases. The CDR3 reads CAISPLGIDLNEKLFF. In DNA, the CDR3 is TGTGCCATCAGTCCCCTGGGGATAGACCTTAATGAAAAACTGTTTTTT.

The V call is TRBV7-4, the J call TRBJ2-2, with D perhaps TRBD1 (6 bases). Germline CDR1 SGHVT, CDR2 SQSDAQ. The V and J ends lost 6 bases and 5 bases respectively, with 13 bases between them. The CDR3 is 14 amino acids. This chain's CDR3 is CASSSGVDTGELFF. The CDR3 bases are TGTGCCAGCAGTTCAGGGGTTGATACCGGGGAGCTGTTTTTT.

Notes on this clonotype: The junction departs from the called germline gene at one end, perhaps through a read error. The chain employs TRBV27 and TRBJ1-1, with unresolved D. The CDR3 extends over 14 amino acids. Germline V gene data show CDR1 as MNHEY and CDR2 as SMNVEV (reference sequence). The CDR3 sequence is CASSLGVETTETFF. The CDR3 region has the DNA TGTGCCAGCAGCTTAGGTGTAGAGACCACTGAAACTTTCTTT.

This clonotype was detected a few times. This rearrangement joins TRBV29-1 to TRBJ2-7; D assignment may be TRBD1 or TRBD2 (5 bases each). Germline V gene data show CDR1 as SQVTM and CDR2 as ANQGSEA. Trimming stripped 6 bases from V and 7 bases from J, with 16 bases between. The CDR3 is 12 amino acids. The CDR3 nucleotides are TGCAGCGTAGAGGGGCGGACCGGGGAGCAGTACTTC. Its translation is CSVEGRTGEQYF.

As to this clonotype: A much larger clone is a single base away; this may be a read error. Given the absence of the conserved phenylalanine or tryptophan at the CDR3 end, a read error is likely. This chain uses TRBV6-6 with TRBJ2-5, with TRBD1 identical over 11 bases. Trimming removed 4 bases from V and 6 bases from J; junction bases left unmatched: 4. The germline CDR1 and CDR2 sequences are MNHNY and SVGAGI (reference sequence). This CDR3 is built from 14 residues. The CDR3 DNA follows: TGTGCCAGCAGTTTGGGGACAGGGGGGAAGACCCAGTACGTC. Translated, it gives CASSLGTGGKTQYV.

To note about this clonotype: One end of the junction does not line up with germline, which may come from a read error. This chain joins TRBV7-9 and TRBJ1-1, with D unresolved. The CDR3 contains 12 residues. The germline gives CDR1 SEHNR, CDR2 FQNEAQ (reference sequence). In nucleotides, the CDR3 is TGTGCCGGCAGCCCCGTACGCACTGAAGCTTTCTTT. Translated: CAGSPVRTEAFF.

The chain employs TRBV9 and TRBJ1-2; perhaps TRBD1 as D (5 bases). Trimming removed 6 bases from V and 4 bases from J, with 28 bases in between. CDR1 and CDR2 (germline): SGDLS, YYNGEE. The CDR3 consists of 18 residues. Written as DNA, the CDR3 is TGTGCCAGCAACCGCGAGGGTTATGGAGGACACCCAACCTATGGCTACACCTTC. Translating gives CASNREGYGGHPTYGYTF. Drawing the rest from reference TRBV9 and TRBJ1-2, the complete variable domain is DSGVTQTPKHLITATGQRVTLRCSPRSGDLSVYWYQQSLDQGLQFLIQYYNGEERAKGNILERFSAQQFPDLHSELNLSSLELGDSALYFCASNREGYGGHPTYGYTFGSGTRLTVV.

J is TRBJ1-2 and V is TRBV5-6; possibly TRBD1 for D (6 bases). CDR3 length: 17 residues. Per the germline V gene, CDR1 is SGHDT and CDR2 is YYEEEE. The V and J ends lost 3 bases and 4 bases respectively, with 22 bases between them. The chain's CDR3 is CASSSRSTGGLPYGYTF. The CDR3 DNA reads as TGTGCCAGCAGCTCCCGGTCGACAGGCGGCCTTCCCTATGGCTACACCTTC.

This clonotype was detected a few times. The genes are TRBV3-1 and TRBJ1-1; D gene ambiguous. Germline-derived CDR1 and CDR2 are LGHDT and YNNKEL (reference sequence). The CDR3 spans 13 residues. Trimming left V 3 bases short and J 6 bases short, with 11 bases between. This CDR3 is CASSHNPASEAFF. As DNA, the CDR3 is TGTGCCAGCAGCCATAACCCTGCTTCTGAAGCTTTCTTT. The whole variable domain, filled in from reference TRBV3-1 and TRBJ1-1, reads DTAVSQTPKYLVTQMGNDKSIKCEQNLGHDTMYWYKQDSKKFLKIMFSYNNKELIINETVPNRFSPKSPDKAHLNLHINSLELGDSAVYFCASSHNPASEAFFGQGTRLTVV.

The chain couples TRBV7-3 to TRBJ2-1; 10 bases line up with TRBD1. CDR1 is SGHTA and CDR2 is FQGTGA in the germline V gene. The V and J ends lost 0 bases and 4 bases, in that order; junction bases with no gene match: 3. The CDR3 sequence is 16 residues long. DNA of the CDR3: TGTGCCAGCAGCTTAACGGGGGGACAGGGGTACAATGAGCAGTTCTTC. Its translation is CASSLTGGQGYNEQFF.

J is TRBJ2-5 and V is TRBV29-1; the D call may be TRBD1 or TRBD2 (7 bases each). Trimming took off 0 bases at V and 5 bases at J, with 19 bases between the two ends. This CDR3 contains 16 residues. Germline assignment: CDR1 SQVTM and CDR2 ANQGSEA. In DNA form, the CDR3 reads TGCAGCGTTGAAGATCAAGACCCCCAGGGGGGGGAGACCCAGTACTTC. Translating gives CSVEDQDPQGGETQYF.

In its sample, this clonotype was seen many times. The chain couples TRBV12-3 or TRBV12-4 to TRBJ2-2; no reliable D call. This CDR3 has 12 amino acids. The V end was cut by 6 bases, the J end by 7 bases, with 9 bases between. In nucleotides, the CDR3 is TGTGCCAGCAGAGCCACGGGCGGGGAGCTGTTTTTT. This sequence encodes CASRATGGELFF.

This clonotype was seen at least ten times. The rearrangement uses TRBV12-3 or TRBV12-4 and TRBJ2-2; D gene uncertain. Trimming left V 4 bases short and J 7 bases short, with 4 bases between. This CDR3 is built from 11 residues. CDR3 region: CASSWGGELFF. The CDR3 nucleotides are TGTGCCAGCAGTTGGGGCGGGGAGCTGTTTTTT.

As to this clonotype: The junction differs from germline at one of its ends, possibly a read error. The V gene is TRBV19, the J gene TRBJ2-6, with D perhaps TRBD2 (5 bases). This CDR3 is built from 12 residues. CDR1 and CDR2 (germline): LNHDA, SQIVND (reference sequence). The CDR3 sequence is CASTGFSGTEAF. CDR3 DNA: TGTGCCAGTACGGGGTTTTCAGGCACTGAAGCTTTC.

The rearrangement links TRBV5-1 to TRBJ2-3, with 14 bases identical to TRBD2. J was trimmed by 3 bases and V by 5 bases; bases with no gene match: 5. CDR3 length: 16 residues. Germline loops: CDR1 SGHRS, CDR2 YFSETQ. CDR3 sequence: CASRSGTSGSTDTQYF. The CDR3 region has the DNA TGCGCCAGCAGGTCCGGGACTAGCGGGAGTACAGATACGCAGTATTTT. Full variable domain (rest looked up from reference TRBV5-1 and TRBJ2-3): KAGVTQTPRYLIKTRGQQVTLSCSPISGHRSVSWYQQTPGQGLQFLFEYFSETQRNKGNFPGRFSGRQFSNSRSEMNVSTLELGDSALYLCASRSGTSGSTDTQYFGPGTRLTVL.

The chain uses TRBV5-4 and TRBJ1-2; weak D call: TRBD1 (6 bases). Trimming removed 4 bases from V and 8 bases from J, with 15 bases in between. Germline lookup yields CDR1 SGHNT and CDR2 YYREEE (reference sequence). The CDR3 runs to 13 residues. Here the CDR3 reads CASSPEGGRGYTF. The DNA of the CDR3 is TGTGCCAGCAGCCCGGAGGGGGGCAGGGGCTACACCTTC.

The table lists this clonotype with many counts. The chain combines TRBV19 with TRBJ1-2; D gene unclear. Trimming took 3 bases from V and 3 from J, leaving 8 bases between them. Germline CDR1 reads LNHDA; CDR2 reads SQIVND (reference sequence). This CDR3 has 13 residues. The DNA of the CDR3 is TGTGCCAGTAGTATGGGTGAACACTATGGCTACACCTTC. Its translation: CASSMGEHYGYTF.

The chain uses TRBV2 and TRBJ2-7, with D unresolved. V lost 9 bases and J lost 0, with 12 bases in between. CDR1 SNHLY and CDR2 FYNNEI come from the germline V gene. The CDR3 extends over 13 amino acids. Here the CDR3 reads CASQGLSSYEQYF. In nucleotides, the CDR3 is TGTGCCAGTCAAGGGCTCAGCTCCTACGAGCAGTACTTC.

This chain links TRBV10-3 with TRBJ1-1; D gene unclear. With 4 bases removed from V and 5 bases from J, the gap between germline ends came to 14 bases. The germline gives CDR1 ENHRY, CDR2 SYGVKD. This CDR3 contains 14 residues. The CDR3 DNA sequence: TGTGCCATCAGTGGAGGCGCCCTGGGAACTGAAGCTTTCTTT. Amino acid sequence: CAISGGALGTEAFF.

Note on this clonotype: A much more abundant neighbour one base away suggests this may be a read error. The gene calls are TRBV20-1 and TRBJ2-7, with 8 nucleotides matching TRBD1. Looked up from germline, CDR1 is DFQATT and CDR2 is SNEGSKA (reference sequence). The CDR3 is 14 residues long. V was clipped by 5 bases and J by 0 bases; unmatched bases: 6. CDR3 bases: TGCAGTGCTGCCGGGACAGGAAGCTCCTACGAGCAGTACGTC. Translated: CSAAGTGSSYEQYV.

There are a few counts of this clonotype. The rearrangement joins TRBV9 to TRBJ2-7, with a tentative D call TRBD1 (5 bases). The germline V gene has CDR1 SGDLS and CDR2 YYNGEE. The CDR3 contains 16 residues. Deletions cut 3 bases from V and 0 bases from J, with 16 bases between. The CDR3 spells CASSALPTESSYEQYF. The CDR3, as DNA: TGTGCCAGCAGCGCCTTGCCGACAGAGAGCTCCTACGAGCAGTACTTC.

This clonotype occurred many times. V usage is TRBV7-9 and J usage is TRBJ2-2; D gene uncertain. The germline V gene has CDR1 SEHNR and CDR2 FQNEAQ (reference sequence). V was trimmed by 3 bases and J by 7 bases, leaving 9 bases between them. There are 13 residues in the CDR3. The CDR3 region is CASSLGIDGELFF. CDR3 sequence (DNA): TGTGCCAGCAGCTTGGGTATCGACGGGGAGCTGTTTTTT. Filled out from reference TRBV7-9 and TRBJ2-2, the complete variable domain reads DTGVSQNPRHKITKRGQNVTFRCDPISEHNRLYWYRQTLGQGPEFLTYFQNEAQLEKSRLLSDRFSAERPKGSFSTLEIQRTEQGDSAMYLCASSLGIDGELFFGEGSRLTVL.

This rearrangement joins TRBV29-1 to TRBJ1-2, with 11 positions matching TRBD1. Germline V lookup: CDR1 SQVTM, CDR2 ANQGSEA. This CDR3 has 14 amino acids. Trimming at V came to 5 bases and at J to 5 bases, leaving 7 bases not matched to a gene. Written as DNA, the CDR3 is TGCAGCGTTCGACCGGGACAGGGGGTTTATGGCTACACCTTC. Its translation: CSVRPGQGVYGYTF.

Turning to this clonotype: Just one base apart from a much larger clone, this may be a read error. The chain joins TRBV12-3 or TRBV12-4 to TRBJ1-4; tentative D call: TRBD1 (5 bases). This CDR3 has 15 amino acids. This chain's CDR3 is CVSSRQGATNEKLFF. The CDR3, as DNA: TGTGTCAGCAGTCGCCAGGGTGCGACTAATGAAAAACTGTTTTTT.

This clonotype was observed a handful of times. The rearrangement joins TRBV7-9 to TRBJ2-3; D possibly corresponds to TRBD2 (6 bases). CDR3 length: 16 amino acids. The germline V and J ends were trimmed by 11 bases and 0 bases, with 21 bases remaining between them. The germline gives CDR1 SEHNR, CDR2 FQNEAQ (reference sequence). The CDR3 sequence: CALSGLDKGSTDTQYF. The DNA of the CDR3 is TGTGCCTTAAGCGGGCTAGACAAAGGAAGCACAGATACGCAGTATTTT.